The rows below give T cell receptor beta chains drawn from one sample of a study of T cells expressing NK-cell markers. From its re-call of the 5' RACE reads, TCRdb lists each CDR3 protein once, without DNA. Its clone listing holds 300,000 to 450,000 distinct CDR3 sequences. Source material: blood T cells: a sorted CD56 or NKG2C T cell subset, CD4+ or CD8+ T cells, or bulk PBMC T cells (not recorded which). These receptor sequences come from a man between 18 and 69 years old in good health. The CDR3 runs from the conserved cysteine through the conserved F or W.

v_gene	j_gene	CDR3aa
TRBV6-6	TRBJ2-2	CASSLDGELFF
TRBV6-4	TRBJ1-2	CASVDTYFWDSSSAGYTF
TRBV20-1	TRBJ1-1	CSASTPTGTEAFF
TRBV5-1	TRBJ2-5	CASSLRQETQYF
TRBV6-2/TRBV6-3	TRBJ2-7	CASTRDRGIYEQYF
TRBV6-5	TRBJ2-7	CASSYLTPRAYEQYF
TRBV10-3	TRBJ2-3	CAISGALPTDTQYF
TRBV28	TRBJ2-7	CASRGTSGVASSYEQYF
TRBV5-1	TRBJ2-3	CASSLEAGRRGAQYF
TRBV3-1	TRBJ1-4	CASSQDLGLNEKLFF
TRBV6-1	TRBJ1-1	CASSDSAGMNTEAFF
TRBV6-1	TRBJ2-7	CASTTGLNSYEQYF
TRBV6-1	TRBJ2-7	CASSEYSALEQYF
TRBV5-1	TRBJ2-5	CASSSHRSVGETQYF
TRBV29-1	TRBJ2-3	CSVPGRGGSDTQYF
TRBV14	TRBJ1-1	CASSQVRGRNLEAFF
TRBV20-1	TRBJ1-2	CSARDYGQGGSYGYTF
TRBV5-1	TRBJ2-1	CASSFALGSGGSNEQFF
TRBV5-1	TRBJ2-7	CASSNRVGYEQYF